This T cell receptor (beta chain) was found in a study of beta chain features in type 1 diabetes. Findings and caveats of the study: VDJ junctions sequenced from type 1 diabetes patients showed fewer insertions and more deletions. Still unanswered here is whether HLA type influences TCRB rearrangement. Significant though moderate, a shortening of TCRB CDR3s appeared in all four CD4+ subsets of Type 1 diabetes patients.

With regard to this clone: Its cognate antigen is unknown.

This CDR3 region has 13 residues. V lost 1 base and J 9 bases, leaving 14 bases between the germline ends. CDR1 is SGHDT, CDR2 YYEEEE, per germline. TCRB transcripts that were expressed got sequenced, as all of the isolated RNA had been reverse transcribed. Profiled with immunoSEQ multiplex PCR; TCRdb holds only in-frame clones, not every one. Among about 740,000 clones listed, roughly 13% were seen once. A sort by CD45RO/CCR7/CD25/CD127/CD95/CD27 yielded CD4+ naive, central memory, regulatory and stem cell-like memory cells. Sequenced: naive CD4+ T cells from blood. The sequence was collected from a man between 18 and 35 years old with type 1 diabetes. This chain uses TRBV5-6 with TRBJ2-7; no clear D. The CDR3 here is CASSLPDLTWQYF. DNA of the CDR3: TGTGCCAGCAGCTTGCCGGACCTTACCTGGCAGTACTTC.